Each of the 11 T cell receptor beta chains below was sequenced from the same sample in a study of regulatory T cells in long-lasting Graves disease. Time point defined: persistent/refractory GD, antithyroid drugs over 5 years with positive TRAb. Researchers made the TCR library from RNA that was extracted from PBMCs. According to the study, TCR beta libraries were built with iRepertoire HTBI primers and CDR3-region Arm-PCR. TCRdb processed the multiplex PCR reads anew with MiXCR; each CDR3 protein has one entry. The data contain a few hundred thousand distinct CDR3 sequences, 22% of them singletons. The sample was peripheral blood mononuclear cells (PBMCs), taken when the disease was refractory, from a patient treated with antithyroid drugs. The receptors were sampled from a female donor with Graves disease.

This clonotype was counted only a few times. The chain uses TRBV5-4 and TRBJ2-7; 7 bases map to TRBD1. The germline gives CDR1 SGHNT, CDR2 YYREEE (reference sequence). The V gene end was trimmed by 5 bases and the J gene end by 4 bases; junction bases not matched to a gene: 12. The length of the CDR3 is 15 residues. The CDR3 DNA sequence: TGTGCCAGCAGTAAAGACAGGGCCGACAATTACGAGCAGTACTTC. This gives the protein CASSKDRADNYEQYF.

This clonotype was seen many times. V is TRBV28 and J is TRBJ2-5, with 7 bases that match TRBD1. This CDR3 is 13 amino acids long. CDR1 is MDHEN, CDR2 SYDVKM, per germline. Trimming removed 6 bases from V and 4 bases from J; junction bases left unmatched: 5. CDR3 DNA sequence: TGTGCCAGCAGAAACCGGGACAGAGAGACCCAGTACTTC. Its protein is CASRNRDRETQYF.

This chain joins TRBV5-1 and TRBJ2-2; 10 nucleotides line up with TRBD2. The CDR3 contains 17 residues. V shed 2 bases and J 2 bases; nucleotides not matched to a gene: 6. The V gene's germline CDR1 is SGHRS and CDR2 YFSETQ. CDR3 nucleotide sequence: TGCGCCAGCAGCTTCTTAGGGACTAGCGAAAACACCGGGGAGCTGTTTTTT. Encoded protein: CASSFLGTSENTGELFF.

This clonotype showed up just a few times. V gene TRBV6-1 combines with J gene TRBJ2-7; no firm D call. Germline assignment: CDR1 MNHNS and CDR2 SASEGT. Between the trimmed V and J ends, which lost 5 bases and 4 bases, there was a span of 15 bases. The CDR3 spans 14 residues. CDR3 protein: CASSLPELKYEQYF. For the CDR3, the DNA is TGTGCCAGCAGTCTTCCGGAGCTTAAGTACGAGCAGTACTTC.

Only a few counts were recorded for this clonotype. The rearrangement links TRBV11-2 to TRBJ1-1; tentative D call: TRBD1 (5 bases). CDR3 size: 13 residues. CDR1 and CDR2 from the germline V gene are SGHAT and FQNNGV. V was trimmed by 6 bases and J by 3 bases, leaving 11 bases between them. CDR3 DNA sequence: TGTGCCAGCAGTCCGGGGGTGGACACTGAAGCTTTCTTT. Translating it yields CASSPGVDTEAFF. The full variable domain, its missing parts supplied by reference TRBV11-2 and TRBJ1-1, is EAGVAQSPRYKIIEKRQSVAFWCNPISGHATLYWYQQILGQGPKLLIQFQNNGVVDDSQLPKDRFSAERLKGVDSTLKIQPAKLEDSAVYLCASSPGVDTEAFFGQGTRLTVV.

This clonotype has just a few counts. The chain recombines TRBV7-2 with TRBJ1-5; D uncertain. V was shortened by 0 bases and J by 5 bases, with 8 bases between the two germline ends. Germline V gene data show CDR1 as SGHTA and CDR2 as FQGNSA. This CDR3 is built from 14 residues. CDR3 sequence reads: CASSLAGNDQPQHF. The CDR3 DNA is TGTGCCAGCAGCTTAGCAGGGAACGATCAGCCCCAGCATTTT.

The table lists this clonotype with a count of one. This chain uses TRBV6-1 with TRBJ1-1; D is undetermined. Germline V gene data show CDR1 as MNHNS and CDR2 as SASEGT. The CDR3 contains 17 residues. V lost 7 bases, J lost 1 base, and 22 bases lay in between. CDR3 sequence reads: CASNLLAGRGRNTEAFF. CDR3 sequence (DNA): TGTGCCAGCAACCTTCTCGCAGGCCGCGGACGGAACACTGAAGCTTTCTTT.

This clonotype has a handful of counts. Being one base from a much bigger clone, this may be a read error. The CDR3 is CASSLEPGQGRCEQYF. CDR3 nucleotide sequence: TGTGCCAGCAGTTTAGAACCAGGACAGGGTAGGTGCGAGCAGTACTTC. V usage is TRBV28 and J usage is TRBJ2-7, with TRBD1 matching 8 bases. Per the germline V gene, CDR1 is MDHEN and CDR2 is SYDVKM. This CDR3 is built from 16 residues. V lost 2 bases and J lost 6; bases outside the gene matches: 12.

This clonotype was seen repeatedly, ten times or more. The rearrangement joins TRBV11-2 to TRBJ2-1; possibly TRBD1 or TRBD2 for D (5 bases each). The CDR3 runs 14 residues. Trimming removed 2 bases at V and 10 bases at J, with 15 bases between. The germline gives CDR1 SGHAT, CDR2 FQNNGV. The CDR3 region is CASSLWQGVREQFF. CDR3 bases: TGTGCCAGCAGCTTATGGCAGGGAGTTAGGGAGCAGTTCTTC. Supplemented by reference TRBV11-2 and TRBJ2-1, the full variable domain reads EAGVAQSPRYKIIEKRQSVAFWCNPISGHATLYWYQQILGQGPKLLIQFQNNGVVDDSQLPKDRFSAERLKGVDSTLKIQPAKLEDSAVYLCASSLWQGVREQFFGPGTRLTVL.

This clonotype occurred many times. This sequence joins TRBV7-2 and TRBJ1-1; the D is unclear. Germline V lookup: CDR1 SGHTA, CDR2 FQGNSA. V was clipped by 4 bases and J by 8 bases, with 14 bases between them. The CDR3 is 13 residues long. The CDR3, as DNA: TGTGCCAGCAGCTCGAGCCGGACCGACGAAGCTTTCTTT. Translating it yields CASSSSRTDEAFF. Supplemented by reference TRBV7-2 and TRBJ1-1, the full variable domain reads GAGVSQSPSNKVTEKGKDVELRCDPISGHTALYWYRQSLGQGLEFLIYFQGNSAPDKSGLPSDRFSAERTGGSVSTLTIQRTQQEDSAVYLCASSSSRTDEAFFGQGTRLTVV.

The V and J genes are TRBV7-2 and TRBJ1-2, with D possibly TRBD1 on 5 matching bases. V lost 8 bases, J lost 0 bases, and 13 bases lay in between. The CDR3 contains 14 residues. Germline CDR1 SGHTA, CDR2 FQGNSA. As DNA, the CDR3 is TGTGCCAGCGGCGAGGACATTGCTAACTATGGCTACACCTTC. Translating gives CASGEDIANYGYTF.